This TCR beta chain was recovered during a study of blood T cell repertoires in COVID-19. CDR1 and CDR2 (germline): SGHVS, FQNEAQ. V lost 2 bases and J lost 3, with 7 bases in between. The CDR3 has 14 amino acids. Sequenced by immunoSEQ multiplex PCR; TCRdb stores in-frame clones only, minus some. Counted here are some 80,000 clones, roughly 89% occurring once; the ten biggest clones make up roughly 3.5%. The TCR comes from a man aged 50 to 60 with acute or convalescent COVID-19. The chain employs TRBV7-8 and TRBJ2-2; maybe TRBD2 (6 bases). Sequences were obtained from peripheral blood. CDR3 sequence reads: CASSLTSYTGELFF. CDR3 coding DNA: TGTGCCAGCAGCTTAACTAGCTACACCGGGGAGCTGTTTTTT.